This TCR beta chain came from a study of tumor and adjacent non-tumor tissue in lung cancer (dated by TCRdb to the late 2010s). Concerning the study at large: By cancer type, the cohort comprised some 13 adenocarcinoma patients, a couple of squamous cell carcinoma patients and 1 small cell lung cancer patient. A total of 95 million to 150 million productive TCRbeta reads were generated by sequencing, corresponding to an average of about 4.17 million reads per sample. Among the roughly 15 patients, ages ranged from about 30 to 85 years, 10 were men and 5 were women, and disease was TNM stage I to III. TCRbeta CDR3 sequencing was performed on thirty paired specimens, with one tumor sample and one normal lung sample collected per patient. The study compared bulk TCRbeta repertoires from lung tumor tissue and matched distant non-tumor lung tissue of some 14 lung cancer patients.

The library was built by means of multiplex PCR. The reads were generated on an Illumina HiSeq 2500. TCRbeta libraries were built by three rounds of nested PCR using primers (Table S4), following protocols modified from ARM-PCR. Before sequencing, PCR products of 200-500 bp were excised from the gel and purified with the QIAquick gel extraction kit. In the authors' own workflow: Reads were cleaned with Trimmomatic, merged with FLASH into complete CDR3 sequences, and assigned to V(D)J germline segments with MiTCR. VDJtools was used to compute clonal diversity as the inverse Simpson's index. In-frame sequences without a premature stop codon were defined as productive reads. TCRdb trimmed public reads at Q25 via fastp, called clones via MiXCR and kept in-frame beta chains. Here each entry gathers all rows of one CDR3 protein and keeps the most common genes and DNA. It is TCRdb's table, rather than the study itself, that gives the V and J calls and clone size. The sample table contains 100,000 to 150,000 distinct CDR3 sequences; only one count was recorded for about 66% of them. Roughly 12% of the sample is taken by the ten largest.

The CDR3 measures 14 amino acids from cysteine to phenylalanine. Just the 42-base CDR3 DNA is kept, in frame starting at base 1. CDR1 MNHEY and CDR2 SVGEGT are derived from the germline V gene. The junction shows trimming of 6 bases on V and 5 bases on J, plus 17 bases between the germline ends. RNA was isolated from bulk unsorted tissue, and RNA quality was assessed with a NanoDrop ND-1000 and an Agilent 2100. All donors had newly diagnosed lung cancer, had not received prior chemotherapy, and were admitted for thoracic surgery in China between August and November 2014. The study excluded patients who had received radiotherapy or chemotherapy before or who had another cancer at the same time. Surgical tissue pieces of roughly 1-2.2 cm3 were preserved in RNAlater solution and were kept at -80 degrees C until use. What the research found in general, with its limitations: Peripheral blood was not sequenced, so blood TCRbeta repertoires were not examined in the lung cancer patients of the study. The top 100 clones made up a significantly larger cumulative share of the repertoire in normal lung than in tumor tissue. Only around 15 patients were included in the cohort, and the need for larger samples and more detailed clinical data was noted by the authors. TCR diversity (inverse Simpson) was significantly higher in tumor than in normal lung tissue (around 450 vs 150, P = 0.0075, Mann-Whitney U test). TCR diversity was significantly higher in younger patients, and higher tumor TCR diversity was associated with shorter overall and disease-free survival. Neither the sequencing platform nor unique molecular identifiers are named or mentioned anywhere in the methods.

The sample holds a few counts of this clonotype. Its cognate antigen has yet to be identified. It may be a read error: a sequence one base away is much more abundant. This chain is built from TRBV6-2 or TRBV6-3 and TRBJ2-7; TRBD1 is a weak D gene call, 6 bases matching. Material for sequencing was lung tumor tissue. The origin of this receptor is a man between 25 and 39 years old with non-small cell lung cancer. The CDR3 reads CASRGPGQEDEQYF. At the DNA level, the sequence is TGTGCCAGCAGAGGACCGGGACAAGAGGACGAGCAGTACTTC.